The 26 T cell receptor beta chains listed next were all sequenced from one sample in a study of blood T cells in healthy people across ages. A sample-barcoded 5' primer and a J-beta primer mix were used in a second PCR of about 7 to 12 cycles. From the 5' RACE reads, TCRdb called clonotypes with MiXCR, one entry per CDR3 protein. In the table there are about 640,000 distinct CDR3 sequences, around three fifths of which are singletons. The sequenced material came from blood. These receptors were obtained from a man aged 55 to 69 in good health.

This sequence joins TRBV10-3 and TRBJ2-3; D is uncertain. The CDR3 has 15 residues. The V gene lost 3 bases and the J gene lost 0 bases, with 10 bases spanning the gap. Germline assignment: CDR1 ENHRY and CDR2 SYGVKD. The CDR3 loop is CAISEGRLSTDTQYF. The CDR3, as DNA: TGTGCCATCAGTGAAGGGCGGTTGAGCACAGATACGCAGTATTTT.

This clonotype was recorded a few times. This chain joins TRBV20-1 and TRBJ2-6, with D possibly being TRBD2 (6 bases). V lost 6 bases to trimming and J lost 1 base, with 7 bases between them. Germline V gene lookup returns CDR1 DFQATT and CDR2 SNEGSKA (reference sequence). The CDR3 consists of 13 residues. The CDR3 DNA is TGCAGTGCGGGAGGTTCTGGGGCCAACGTCCTGACTTTC. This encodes CSAGGSGANVLTF.

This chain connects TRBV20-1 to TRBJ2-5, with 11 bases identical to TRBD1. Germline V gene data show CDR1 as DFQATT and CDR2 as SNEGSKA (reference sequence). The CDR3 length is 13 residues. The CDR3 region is CSAGTGGQETQYF. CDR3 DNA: TGCAGCGCCGGGACAGGGGGTCAAGAGACCCAGTACTTC.

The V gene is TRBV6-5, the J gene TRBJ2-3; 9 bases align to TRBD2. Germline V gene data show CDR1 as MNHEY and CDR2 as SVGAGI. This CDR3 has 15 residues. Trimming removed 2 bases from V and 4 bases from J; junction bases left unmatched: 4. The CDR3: CASSYGGGVADTQYF. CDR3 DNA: TGTGCCAGCAGTTACGGCGGGGGGGTGGCAGATACGCAGTATTTT.

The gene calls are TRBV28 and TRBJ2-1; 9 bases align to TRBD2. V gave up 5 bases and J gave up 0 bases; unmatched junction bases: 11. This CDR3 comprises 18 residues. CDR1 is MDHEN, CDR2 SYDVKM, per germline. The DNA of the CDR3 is TGTGCCAGCAGTAGGCGCGGGGGGGCCGGGAGCTCCTACAATGAGCAGTTCTTC. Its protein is CASSRRGGAGSSYNEQFF.

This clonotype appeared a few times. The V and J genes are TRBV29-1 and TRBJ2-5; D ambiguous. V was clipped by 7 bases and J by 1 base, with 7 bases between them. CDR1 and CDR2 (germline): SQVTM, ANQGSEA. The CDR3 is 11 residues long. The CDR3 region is CSAQVQETQYF. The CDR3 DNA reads TGCAGCGCTCAGGTCCAAGAGACCCAGTACTTC.

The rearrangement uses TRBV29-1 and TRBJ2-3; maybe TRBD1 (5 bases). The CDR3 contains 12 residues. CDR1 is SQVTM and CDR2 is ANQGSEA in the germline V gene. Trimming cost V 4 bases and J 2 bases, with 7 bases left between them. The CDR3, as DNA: TGCAGCGTTGGACAGCACACAGATACGCAGTATTTT. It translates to CSVGQHTDTQYF.

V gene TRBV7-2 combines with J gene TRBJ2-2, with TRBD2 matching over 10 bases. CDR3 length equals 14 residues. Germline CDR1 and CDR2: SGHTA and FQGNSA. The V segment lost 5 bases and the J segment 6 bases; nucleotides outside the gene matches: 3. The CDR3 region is CASSPSGGAGELFF. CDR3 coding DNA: TGTGCCAGCAGCCCCAGCGGGGGGGCCGGGGAGCTGTTTTTT.

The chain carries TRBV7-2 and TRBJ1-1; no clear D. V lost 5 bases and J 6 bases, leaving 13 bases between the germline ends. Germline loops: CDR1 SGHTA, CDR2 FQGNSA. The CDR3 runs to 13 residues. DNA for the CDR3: TGTGCCAGCAGCGTAGTAGGTTCCGCTGAAGCTTTCTTT. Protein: CASSVVGSAEAFF.

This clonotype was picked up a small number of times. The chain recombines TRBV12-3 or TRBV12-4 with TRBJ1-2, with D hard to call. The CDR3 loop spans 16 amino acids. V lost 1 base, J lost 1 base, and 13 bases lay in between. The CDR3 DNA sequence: TGTGCCAGCAGTTTAGTCTCAGGAGGGCTTAACTATGGCTACACCTTC. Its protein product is CASSLVSGGLNYGYTF.

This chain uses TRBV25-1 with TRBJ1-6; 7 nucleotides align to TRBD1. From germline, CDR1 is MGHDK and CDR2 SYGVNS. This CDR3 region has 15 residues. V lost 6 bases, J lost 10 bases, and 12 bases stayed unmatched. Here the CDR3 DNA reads TGTGCCAGCAGCCACGATACAGGGGTTGGATCACCCCTCCACTTT. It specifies CASSHDTGVGSPLHF.

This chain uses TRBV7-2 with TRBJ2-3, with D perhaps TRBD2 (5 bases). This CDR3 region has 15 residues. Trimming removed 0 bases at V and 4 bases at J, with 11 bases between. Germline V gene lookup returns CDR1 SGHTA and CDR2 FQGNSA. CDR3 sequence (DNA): TGTGCCAGCAGCTTAGCGGGAGTTGGTCCAGATACGCAGTATTTT. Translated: CASSLAGVGPDTQYF.

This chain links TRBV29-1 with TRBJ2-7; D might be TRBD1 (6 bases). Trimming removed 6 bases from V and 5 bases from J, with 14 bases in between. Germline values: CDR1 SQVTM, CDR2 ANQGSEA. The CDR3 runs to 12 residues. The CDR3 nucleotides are TGCAGCGTCATTTCAGGGGTCCACGAGCAGTACTTC. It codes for CSVISGVHEQYF.

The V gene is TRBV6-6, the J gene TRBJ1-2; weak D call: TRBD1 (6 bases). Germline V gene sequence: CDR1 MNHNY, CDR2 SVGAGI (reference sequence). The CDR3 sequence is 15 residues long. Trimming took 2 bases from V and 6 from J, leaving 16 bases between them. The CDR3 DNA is TGTGCCAGCAGTTACAGCTTGGGGGGCGGAAATGGCTACACCTTC. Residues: CASSYSLGGGNGYTF.

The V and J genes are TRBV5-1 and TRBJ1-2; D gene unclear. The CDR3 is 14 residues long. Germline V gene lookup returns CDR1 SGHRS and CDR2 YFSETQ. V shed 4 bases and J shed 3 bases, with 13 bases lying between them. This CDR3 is CASSPGWEDYGYTF. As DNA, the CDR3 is TGCGCCAGCAGCCCTGGTTGGGAAGACTATGGCTACACCTTC.

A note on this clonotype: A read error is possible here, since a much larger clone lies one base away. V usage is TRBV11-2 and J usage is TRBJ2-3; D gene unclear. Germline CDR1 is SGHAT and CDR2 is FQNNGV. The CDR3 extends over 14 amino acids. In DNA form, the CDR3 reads TGTGCCAGCAGCCGGTTCGGTGGTAGAGATCCGCAGTATTTT. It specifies CASSRFGGRDPQYF.

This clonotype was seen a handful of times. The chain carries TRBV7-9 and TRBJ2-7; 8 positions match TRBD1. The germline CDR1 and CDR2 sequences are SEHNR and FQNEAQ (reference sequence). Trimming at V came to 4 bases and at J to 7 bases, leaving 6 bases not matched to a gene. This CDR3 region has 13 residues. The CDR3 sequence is CASSSSGTGEQYF. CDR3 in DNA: TGTGCCAGCAGCTCCTCCGGGACAGGTGAGCAGTACTTC.

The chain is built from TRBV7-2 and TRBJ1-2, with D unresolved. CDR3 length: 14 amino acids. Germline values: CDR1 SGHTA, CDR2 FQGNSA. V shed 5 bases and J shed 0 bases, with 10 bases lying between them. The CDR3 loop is CASSPTFPNYGYTF. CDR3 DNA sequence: TGTGCCAGCAGCCCGACATTCCCTAACTATGGCTACACCTTC.

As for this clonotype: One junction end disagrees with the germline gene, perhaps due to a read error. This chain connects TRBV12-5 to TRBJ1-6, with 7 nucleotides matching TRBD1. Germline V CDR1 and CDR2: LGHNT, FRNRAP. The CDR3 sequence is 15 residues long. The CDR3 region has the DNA TGTGCTAGCGGTTTGGTACAGGGGATTAATTCACCCCTCCACTTT. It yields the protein CASGLVQGINSPLHF.

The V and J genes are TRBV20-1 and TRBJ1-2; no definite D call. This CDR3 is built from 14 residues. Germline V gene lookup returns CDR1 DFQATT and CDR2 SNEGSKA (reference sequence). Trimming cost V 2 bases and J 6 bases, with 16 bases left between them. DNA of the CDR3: TGCAGTGCTAGATCCCGGGGAGGCAAGCATGGCTACACCTTC. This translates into CSARSRGGKHGYTF.

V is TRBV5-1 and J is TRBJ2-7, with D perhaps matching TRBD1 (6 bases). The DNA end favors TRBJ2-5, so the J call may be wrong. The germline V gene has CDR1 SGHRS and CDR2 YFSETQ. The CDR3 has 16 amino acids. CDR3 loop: CASSRADRRFGETQYF. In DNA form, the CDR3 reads TGCGCCAGCAGCCGCGCGGACAGACGCTTTGGAGAGACCCAGTACTTC.

The CDR3: CASSSSGRHWETQYF. CDR3 nucleotide sequence: TGCGCCAGCAGCTCTTCAGGTCGGCATTGGGAGACCCAGTACTTC. V gene TRBV5-1 combines with J gene TRBJ2-5; D ambiguous. Trimming left V 3 bases short and J 5 bases short, with 17 bases between. This CDR3 comprises 15 residues. Germline V lookup: CDR1 SGHRS, CDR2 YFSETQ.

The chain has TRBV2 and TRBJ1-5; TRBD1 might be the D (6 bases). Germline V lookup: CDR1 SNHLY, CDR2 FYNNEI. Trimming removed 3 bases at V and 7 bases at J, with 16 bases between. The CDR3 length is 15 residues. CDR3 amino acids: CASSEGRGGGQPQHF. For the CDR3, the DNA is TGTGCCAGCAGTGAGGGCAGGGGTGGTGGGCAGCCCCAGCATTTT.

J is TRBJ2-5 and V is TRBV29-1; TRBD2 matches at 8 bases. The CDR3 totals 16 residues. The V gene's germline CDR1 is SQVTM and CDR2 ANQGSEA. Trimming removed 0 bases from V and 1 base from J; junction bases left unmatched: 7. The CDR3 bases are TGCAGCGTTGAAGATCTGAGGCTAGCGGGCCAAGAGACCCAGTACTTC. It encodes CSVEDLRLAGQETQYF.

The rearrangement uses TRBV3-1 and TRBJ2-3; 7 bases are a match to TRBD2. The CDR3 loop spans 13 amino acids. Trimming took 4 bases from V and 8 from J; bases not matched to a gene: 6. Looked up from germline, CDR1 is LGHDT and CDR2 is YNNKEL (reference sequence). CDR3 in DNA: TGTGCCAGCAGCCCGACTAGCTCGGCTACGCAGTATTTT. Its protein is CASSPTSSATQYF.

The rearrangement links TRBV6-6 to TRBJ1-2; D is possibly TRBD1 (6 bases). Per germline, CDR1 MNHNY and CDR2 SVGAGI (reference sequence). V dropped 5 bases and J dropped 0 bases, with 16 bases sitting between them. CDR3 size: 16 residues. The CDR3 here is CASSPTGPGTNYGYTF. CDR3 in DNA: TGTGCCAGCAGTCCAACAGGGCCCGGGACTAACTATGGCTACACCTTC.